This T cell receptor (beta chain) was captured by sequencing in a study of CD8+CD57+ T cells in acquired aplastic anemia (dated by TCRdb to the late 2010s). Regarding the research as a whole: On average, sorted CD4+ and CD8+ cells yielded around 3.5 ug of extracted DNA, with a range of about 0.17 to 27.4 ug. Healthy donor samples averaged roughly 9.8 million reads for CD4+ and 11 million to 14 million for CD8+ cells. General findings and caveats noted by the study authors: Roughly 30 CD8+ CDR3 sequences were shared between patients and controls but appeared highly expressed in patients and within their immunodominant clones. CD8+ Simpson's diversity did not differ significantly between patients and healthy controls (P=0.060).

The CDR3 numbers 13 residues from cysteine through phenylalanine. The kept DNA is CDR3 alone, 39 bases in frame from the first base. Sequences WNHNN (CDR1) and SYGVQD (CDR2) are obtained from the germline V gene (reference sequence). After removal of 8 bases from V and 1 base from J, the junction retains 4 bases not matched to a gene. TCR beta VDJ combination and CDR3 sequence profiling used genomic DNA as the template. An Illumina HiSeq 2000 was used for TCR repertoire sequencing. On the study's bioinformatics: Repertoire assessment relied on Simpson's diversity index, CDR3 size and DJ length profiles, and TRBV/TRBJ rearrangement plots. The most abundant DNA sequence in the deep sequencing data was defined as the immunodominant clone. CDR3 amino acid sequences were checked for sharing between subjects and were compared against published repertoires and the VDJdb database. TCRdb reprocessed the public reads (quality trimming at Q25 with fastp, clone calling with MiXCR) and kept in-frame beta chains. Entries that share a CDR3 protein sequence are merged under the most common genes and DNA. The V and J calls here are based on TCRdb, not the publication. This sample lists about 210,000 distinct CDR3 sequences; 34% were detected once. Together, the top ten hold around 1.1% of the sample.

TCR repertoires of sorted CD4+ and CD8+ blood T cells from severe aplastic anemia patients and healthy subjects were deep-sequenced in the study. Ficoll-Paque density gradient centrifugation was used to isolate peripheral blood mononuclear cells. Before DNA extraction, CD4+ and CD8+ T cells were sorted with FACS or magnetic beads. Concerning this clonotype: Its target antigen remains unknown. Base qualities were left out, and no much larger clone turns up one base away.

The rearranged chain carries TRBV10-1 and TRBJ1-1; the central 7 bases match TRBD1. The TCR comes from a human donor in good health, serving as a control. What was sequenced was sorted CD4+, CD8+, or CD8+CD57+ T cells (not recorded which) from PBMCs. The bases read TGCGCCAGCCGCAGGGGGAGGAACACTGAAGCTTTCTTT. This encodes CASRRGRNTEAFF.